Listed below are T cell receptor beta chains from one sample, sequenced in a study of blood T cells in healthy people across ages. TCRdb passed the 5' RACE reads through MiXCR, listing each CDR3 protein once. Of about a million distinct CDR3 sequences listed, around 54% were seen once; the top ten hold about a fifth. The sample was blood. The receptors were sampled from a woman aged 60 to 75 in good health. Both conserved end residues are part of each CDR3. D genes are given only for firm matches. The size of a clone is reported for some rows only, either as once, few or many, or as a class for expanded clones.

.	.	TRBV27	TRBJ1-4	CASSDGAGNEKLFF	TGTGCCAGCAGTGACGGGGCGGGGAATGAAAAACTGTTTTTT
.	.	TRBV20-1	TRBJ2-7	CSARVGVSEQYF	TGCAGTGCTAGAGTTGGGGTTAGCGAGCAGTACTTC
.	TRBD2	TRBV7-9	TRBJ2-3	CASSLTSDSTDTQYF	TGTGCCAGCAGCTTAACTAGCGATAGCACAGATACGCAGTATTTT
.	.	TRBV10-3	TRBJ1-5	CAISEDTTYQPQHF	TGTGCCATCAGTGAGGACACCACTTATCAGCCCCAGCATTTT
.	.	TRBV12-3/TRBV12-4	TRBJ1-2	CASSLAGLNGYTF	TGTGCCAGCAGTTTAGCAGGGTTAAATGGCTACACCTTC
many	TRBD1	TRBV9	TRBJ1-6	CASSVTGQWLNSPLHF	TGTGCCAGCAGCGTAACGGGACAGTGGCTTAATTCACCCCTCCACTTT
.	.	TRBV3-1	TRBJ2-7	CASSQDTSRGVTSYEQYF	TGTGCCAGCAGCCAAGATACGTCGCGGGGTGTCACCTCCTACGAGCAGTACTTC
.	TRBD1	TRBV4-1	TRBJ2-4	CASSQAGTEKNIQYF	TGCGCCAGCAGCCAGGCCGGGACAGAGAAAAACATTCAGTACTTC
.	.	TRBV6-6	TRBJ2-4	CASSHDRNPAKNIQYF	TGTGCCAGCAGCCACGACAGAAACCCAGCCAAAAACATTCAGTACTTC
few	TRBD2	TRBV6-6	TRBJ2-7	CASSERLAGYEQYF	TGTGCCAGCAGCGAAAGACTAGCGGGCTACGAGCAGTACTTC
.	TRBD2	TRBV7-2	TRBJ2-1	CASSSYGTSYEQFF	TGTGCCAGCAGCTCGTACGGGACTAGCTATGAGCAGTTCTTC
.	.	TRBV3-1	TRBJ1-1	CASSQAGTQGEAFF	TGTGCCAGCAGCCAAGCTGGTACCCAAGGTGAAGCTTTCTTT
.	.	TRBV21-1	TRBJ2-1	CASSKGDRRSYNEQFF	TGTGCCAGCAGCAAAGGGGACAGACGCTCCTACAATGAGCAGTTCTTC
.	.	TRBV7-2	TRBJ2-1	CASSFTGGLLRNEQFF	TGTGCCAGCAGCTTTACCGGGGGCCTTCTCAGGAATGAGCAGTTCTTC
few	.	TRBV27	TRBJ2-3	CASRTGGSGTDTQYF	TGTGCCAGCAGGACCGGGGGAAGTGGCACAGATACGCAGTATTTT
few	.	TRBV14	TRBJ2-1	CASSRYLADRYNEQFF	TGTGCCAGCAGCCGATATTTAGCGGACAGATACAATGAGCAGTTCTTC
.	.	TRBV9	TRBJ2-3	CASSVSFSSTDTQYF	TGTGCCAGCAGCGTGTCCTTCTCTAGCACAGATACGCAGTATTTT